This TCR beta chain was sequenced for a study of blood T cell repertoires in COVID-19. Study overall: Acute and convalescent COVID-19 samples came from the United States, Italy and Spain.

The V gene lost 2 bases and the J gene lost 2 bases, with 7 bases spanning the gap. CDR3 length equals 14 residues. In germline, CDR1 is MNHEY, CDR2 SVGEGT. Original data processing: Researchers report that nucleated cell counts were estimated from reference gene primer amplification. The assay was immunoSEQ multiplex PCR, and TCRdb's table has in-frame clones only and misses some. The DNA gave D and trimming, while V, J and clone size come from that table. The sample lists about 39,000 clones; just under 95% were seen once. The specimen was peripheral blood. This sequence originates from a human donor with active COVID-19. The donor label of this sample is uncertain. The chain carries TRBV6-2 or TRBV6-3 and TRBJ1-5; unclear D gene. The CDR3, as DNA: TGTGCCAGCAGTTACCGGTCCCGCAATCAGCCCCAGCATTTT. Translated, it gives CASSYRSRNQPQHF.